Given below is one TCR beta chain in context. Its antigen is undetermined. The entry originates in a study of cytomegalovirus exposure and HLA in healthy donors. Notes on the study in general: Most TCR sequences were uncommon, yet certain public TCRs appeared in many donors. CMV serostatus was the only immune exposure information that was available.

V was pared by 3 bases and J by 1 base, with 12 bases between. Germline CDR1 reads ENHRY; CDR2 reads SYGVKD. CDR3 length: 15 residues. Those who donated were healthy bone marrow donors. The PCR used 60 Vbeta and 13 Jbeta primers. Data came from immunoSEQ multiplex PCR; TCRdb stores just in-frame clones and leaves some out. The repertoire consists of 200,000 or so clones, with 80% to 85% occurring once and the leading ten covering approximately 0.25%. This clonotype was sampled from a boy aged 5-17 years in good health and CMV-seronegative. Sequenced material: PBMCs. The J gene is TRBJ1-1, the V gene TRBV10-3, with D unclear. The CDR3 bases are TGTGCCATCAGTGACCCCCAACGGGGGAACACTGAAGCTTTCTTT. Translated: CAISDPQRGNTEAFF.